This T cell receptor beta chain was captured in a study of cytomegalovirus exposure and HLA in healthy donors. Findings and caveats of the study: Later analysis associated a missense DCLRE1C variant with TCR beta V- and J-gene trimming. 87-base-pair reads could not separate some V segments, including TRBV6-2 and TRBV6-3.

Primers included in the PCR were 60 Vbeta and 13 Jbeta primers. Repertoires were generated with immunoSEQ multiplex PCR, while TCRdb's copy carries only in-frame clones and drops some. The profile covers approximately 180,000 clones, with about 75% appearing a single time and 5% to 8% taken by the ten largest. Points on this clone: As yet, its antigen is unknown. One end of the junction does not line up with germline, which may come from a read error.

The CDR3 loop spans 15 amino acids. Germline CDR1 LNHDA, CDR2 SQIVND (reference sequence). The TCR sequence derives from a man between 40 and 49 years old in good health and CMV-seropositive. This sequence joins TRBV19 and TRBJ1-1; no clear D. The sequenced sample consisted of PBMCs. CDR3 residues: CASTQEGGLYTQAFF. The CDR3 nucleotides are TGTGCCAGTACCCAGGAGGGAGGACTTTACACTCAAGCTTTCTTT.